Listed below are T cell receptor beta chains from one sample, sequenced in a study of regulatory T cells in long-lasting Graves disease. TCRdb re-analysed the multiplex PCR reads in MiXCR, keeping a single row per CDR3 protein. The sample has approximately 400,000 distinct CDR3 sequences; approximately 10% are singletons. This same sample was also taken into another study, of T cells in Graves' hyperthyroidism and ophthalmopathy.

This sample comprised peripheral blood mononuclear cells (PBMCs), obtained at new diagnosis, from a patient treated with antithyroid drugs. The receptors shown here come from a woman aged 18-29 years with Graves disease. Both conserved end residues are part of each CDR3. Fields, in order: D gene, clone size, J gene, V gene, CDR3 DNA, CDR3 protein. D genes are given only for firm matches. Not every row has a clone size; where given, it reads once, few, many or a size class.

>TRBD2|many|TRBJ2-7|TRBV5-1
TGCGCCAGCAGCTTGGGACTAGCGGGAGGCGGTGAGCAGTACTTC
CASSLGLAGGGEQYF
>-|many|TRBJ1-2|TRBV10-3
TGTGCCATCAGGGGCCCCCAAGACTATGGCTACACCTTC
CAIRGPQDYGYTF
>TRBD1|many|TRBJ1-5|TRBV7-6
TGTGCCAGCAGCTTAGAGGGGGCTGGCAATCAGCCCCAGCATTTT
CASSLEGAGNQPQHF
>-|many|TRBJ1-2|TRBV29-1
TGCAGCGTGGCCCATGGGTTCTATGGCTACACCTTC
CSVAHGFYGYTF
>-|many|TRBJ1-5|TRBV28
TGTGCCAGCACTCTCTCAGGGAGCCAGCCCCAGCATTTT
CASTLSGSQPQHF
>-|-|TRBJ1-3|TRBV9
TGTGCCAGCAGCGCGAACCCGGGCTCTGGAAACACCATATATTTT
CASSANPGSGNTIYF
>-|many|TRBJ2-7|TRBV4-1
TGCGCCAGCAGCCAAGGGCGGGACATCTACGAGCAGTACTTC
CASSQGRDIYEQYF
>-|many|TRBJ2-1|TRBV12-3/TRBV12-4
TGTGCCAGCAGTCTAAGAAGAACCTTATACAATGAGCAGTTCTTC
CASSLRRTLYNEQFF
>-|-|TRBJ2-3|TRBV6-1
TGTGCCAGCCTGCGGTGGGGGACAGATACGCAGTATTTT
CASLRWGTDTQYF
>TRBD1|-|TRBJ2-2|TRBV6-1
TGTGCCAGCAGTGAAGCTACAGGGGTAACCGGGGAGCTGTTTTTT
CASSEATGVTGELFF
>-|few|TRBJ2-5|TRBV27
TGTGCCAGCAGTCTTACGTGGGACACTGAGACCCAGTACTTC
CASSLTWDTETQYF